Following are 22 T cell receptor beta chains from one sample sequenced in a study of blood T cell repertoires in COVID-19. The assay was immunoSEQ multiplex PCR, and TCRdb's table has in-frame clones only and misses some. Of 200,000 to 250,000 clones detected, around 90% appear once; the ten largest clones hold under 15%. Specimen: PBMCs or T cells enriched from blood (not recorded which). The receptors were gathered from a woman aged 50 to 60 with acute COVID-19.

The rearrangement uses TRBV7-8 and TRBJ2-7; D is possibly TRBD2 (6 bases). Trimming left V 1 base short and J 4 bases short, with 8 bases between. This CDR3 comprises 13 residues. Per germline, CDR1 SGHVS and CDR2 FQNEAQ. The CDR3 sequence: CASSLGLAYEQYF. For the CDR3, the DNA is TGTGCCAGCAGCTTAGGGCTAGCGTACGAGCAGTACTTC.

The CDR3 reads CASSRGNEKLFF. CDR3 nucleotides: TGTGCCAGCAGCAGGGGTAATGAAAAACTGTTTTTT. The chain couples TRBV7-2 to TRBJ1-4; a weak D match, TRBD1 (5 bases). V was cut by 5 bases and J by 4 bases, with 5 bases left in between. Looked up from germline, CDR1 is SGHTA and CDR2 is FQGNSA. This CDR3 is built from 12 residues.

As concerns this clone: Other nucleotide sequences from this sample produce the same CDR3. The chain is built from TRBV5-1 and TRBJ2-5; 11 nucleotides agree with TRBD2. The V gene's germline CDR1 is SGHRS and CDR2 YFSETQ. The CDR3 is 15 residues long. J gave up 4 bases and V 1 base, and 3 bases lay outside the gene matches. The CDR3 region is CASSLMLAGGETQYF. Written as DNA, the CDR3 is TGCGCCAGCAGCTTGATGCTAGCGGGAGGAGAGACCCAGTACTTC.

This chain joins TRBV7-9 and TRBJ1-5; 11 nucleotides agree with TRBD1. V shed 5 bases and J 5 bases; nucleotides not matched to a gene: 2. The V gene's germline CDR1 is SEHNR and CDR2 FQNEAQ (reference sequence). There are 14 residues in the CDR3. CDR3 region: CASSPDRGHQPQHF. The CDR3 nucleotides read TGTGCCAGCAGCCCGGACAGGGGGCATCAGCCCCAGCATTTT.

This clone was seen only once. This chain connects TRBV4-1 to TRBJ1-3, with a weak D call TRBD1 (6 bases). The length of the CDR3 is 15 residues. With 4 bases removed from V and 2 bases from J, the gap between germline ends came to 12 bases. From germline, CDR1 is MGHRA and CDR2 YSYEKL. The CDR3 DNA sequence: TGCGCCAGCAGCCTCCGACAGGATCCTGGAAACACCATATATTTT. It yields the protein CASSLRQDPGNTIYF.

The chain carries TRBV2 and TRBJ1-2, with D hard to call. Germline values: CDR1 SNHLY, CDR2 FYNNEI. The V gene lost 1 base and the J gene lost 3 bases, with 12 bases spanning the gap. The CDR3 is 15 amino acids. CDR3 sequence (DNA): TGTGCCAGCAGTGAAGAAAGCCTAACCCACTATGGCTACACCTTC. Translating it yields CASSEESLTHYGYTF.

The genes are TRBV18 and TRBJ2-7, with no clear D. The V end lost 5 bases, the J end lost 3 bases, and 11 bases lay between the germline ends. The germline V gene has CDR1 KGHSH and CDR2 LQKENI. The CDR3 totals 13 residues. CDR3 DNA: TGTGCCAGCTCAGCCGCACAAAACTACGAGCAGTACTTC. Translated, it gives CASSAAQNYEQYF.

The CDR3 region has the DNA TGTGCCAGTAGTACGTCAGGCTACGAGCAGTACTTC. Translation gives CASSTSGYEQYF. The rearrangement joins TRBV19 to TRBJ2-7; the D is unclear. V lost 4 bases and J 3 bases, leaving 7 bases between the germline ends. Germline CDR1 is LNHDA and CDR2 is SQIVND (reference sequence). This CDR3 is 12 amino acids long. Based on the CDR3 plus reference TRBV19 and TRBJ2-7, the full variable domain is DGGITQSPKYLFRKEGQNVTLSCEQNLNHDAMYWYRQDPGQGLRLIYYSQIVNDFQKGDIAEGYSVSREKKESFPLTVTSAQKNPTAFYLCASSTSGYEQYFGPGTRLTVT.

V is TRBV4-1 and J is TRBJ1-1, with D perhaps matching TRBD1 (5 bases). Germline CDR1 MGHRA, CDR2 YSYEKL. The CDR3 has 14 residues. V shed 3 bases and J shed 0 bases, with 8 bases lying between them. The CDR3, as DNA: TGCGCCAGCAGCCAGGCGACAGTGAACACTGAAGCTTTCTTT. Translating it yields CASSQATVNTEAFF.

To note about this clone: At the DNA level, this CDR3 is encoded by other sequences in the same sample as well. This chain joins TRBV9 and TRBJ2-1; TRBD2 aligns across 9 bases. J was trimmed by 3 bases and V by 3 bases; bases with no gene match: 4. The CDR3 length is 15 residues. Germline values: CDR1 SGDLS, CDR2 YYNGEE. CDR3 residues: CASSDGTSSYNEQFF. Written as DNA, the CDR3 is TGTGCCAGCAGCGACGGGACTAGCAGCTACAATGAGCAGTTCTTC.

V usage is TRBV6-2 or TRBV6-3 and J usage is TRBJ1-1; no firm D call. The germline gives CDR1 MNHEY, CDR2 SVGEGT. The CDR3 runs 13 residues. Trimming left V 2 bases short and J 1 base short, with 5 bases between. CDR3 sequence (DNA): TGTGCCAGCAGTTACCCACAGAACACTGAAGCTTTCTTT. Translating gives CASSYPQNTEAFF.

Here the CDR3 DNA reads TGTGCCGGATCACAGGGTAGGGACACCGGGGAGCTGTTTTTT. Amino acid sequence: CAGSQGRDTGELFF. This sequence joins TRBV7-9 and TRBJ2-2; D is perhaps TRBD1 (6 bases). Per germline, CDR1 SEHNR and CDR2 FQNEAQ (reference sequence). V dropped 11 bases and J dropped 3 bases, with 16 bases sitting between them. CDR3 length: 14 residues.

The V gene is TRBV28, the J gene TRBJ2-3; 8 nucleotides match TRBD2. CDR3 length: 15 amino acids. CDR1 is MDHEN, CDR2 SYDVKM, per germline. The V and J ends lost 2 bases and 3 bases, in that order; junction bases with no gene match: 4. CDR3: CASSLTSGATDTQYF. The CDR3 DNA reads TGTGCCAGCAGTTTAACTAGCGGAGCAACAGATACGCAGTATTTT.

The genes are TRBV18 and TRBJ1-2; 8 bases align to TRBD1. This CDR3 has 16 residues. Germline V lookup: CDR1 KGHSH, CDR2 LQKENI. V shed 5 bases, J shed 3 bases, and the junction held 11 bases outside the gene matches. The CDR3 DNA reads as TGTGCCAGCTCAGCTACCTTAGAGGACAGGGACTATGGCTACACCTTC. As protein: CASSATLEDRDYGYTF.

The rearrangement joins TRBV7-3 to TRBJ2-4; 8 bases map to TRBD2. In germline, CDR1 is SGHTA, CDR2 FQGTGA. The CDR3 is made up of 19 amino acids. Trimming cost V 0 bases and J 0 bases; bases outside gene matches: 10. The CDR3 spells CASSLTGPTSGLAKNIQYF. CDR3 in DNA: TGTGCCAGCAGCTTAACGGGCCCCACTAGCGGATTAGCCAAAAACATTCAGTACTTC. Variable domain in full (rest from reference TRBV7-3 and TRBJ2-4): GAGVSQTPSNKVTEKGKYVELRCDPISGHTALYWYRQSLGQGPEFLIYFQGTGAADDSGLPNDRFFAVRPEGSVSTLKIQRTERGDSAVYLCASSLTGPTSGLAKNIQYFGAGTRLSVL.

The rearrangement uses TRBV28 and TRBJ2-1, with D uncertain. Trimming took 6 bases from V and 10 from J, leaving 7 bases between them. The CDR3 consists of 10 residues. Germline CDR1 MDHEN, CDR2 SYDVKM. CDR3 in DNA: TGTGCCAGCAGGACCAGGGAGCAGTTCTTC. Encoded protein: CASRTREQFF.

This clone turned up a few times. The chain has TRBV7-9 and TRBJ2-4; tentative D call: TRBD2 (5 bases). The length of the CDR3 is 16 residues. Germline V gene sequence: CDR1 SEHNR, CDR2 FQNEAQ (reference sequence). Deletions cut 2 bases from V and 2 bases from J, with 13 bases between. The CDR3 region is CASSLLITGSKNIQYF. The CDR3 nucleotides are TGTGCCAGCAGCTTATTGATAACGGGATCCAAAAACATTCAGTACTTC.

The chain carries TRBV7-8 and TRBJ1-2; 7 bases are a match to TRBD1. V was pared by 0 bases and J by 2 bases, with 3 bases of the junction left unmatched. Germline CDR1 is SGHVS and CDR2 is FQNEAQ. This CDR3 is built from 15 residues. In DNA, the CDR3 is TGTGCCAGCAGCTTAGCGAAGACAGGGAACTATGGCTACACCTTC. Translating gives CASSLAKTGNYGYTF.

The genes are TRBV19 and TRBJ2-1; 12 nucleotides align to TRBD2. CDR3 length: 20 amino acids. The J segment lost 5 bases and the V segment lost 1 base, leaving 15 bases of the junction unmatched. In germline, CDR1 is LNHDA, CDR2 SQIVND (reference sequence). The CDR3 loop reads CASSIVFGLAGGPIDNEQFF. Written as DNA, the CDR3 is TGTGCCAGTAGTATAGTATTCGGGCTAGCGGGAGGGCCCATCGACAATGAGCAGTTCTTC.

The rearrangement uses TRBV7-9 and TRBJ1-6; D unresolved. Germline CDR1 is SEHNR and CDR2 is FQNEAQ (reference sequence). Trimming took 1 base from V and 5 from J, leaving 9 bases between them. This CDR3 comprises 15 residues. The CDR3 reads CASSLGRWDNSPLHF. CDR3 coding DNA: TGTGCCAGCAGCTTAGGGAGGTGGGATAATTCACCCCTCCACTTT. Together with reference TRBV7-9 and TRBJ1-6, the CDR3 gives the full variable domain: DTGVSQNPRHKITKRGQNVTFRCDPISEHNRLYWYRQTLGQGPEFLTYFQNEAQLEKSRLLSDRFSAERPKGSFSTLEIQRTEQGDSAMYLCASSLGRWDNSPLHFGNGTRLTVT.

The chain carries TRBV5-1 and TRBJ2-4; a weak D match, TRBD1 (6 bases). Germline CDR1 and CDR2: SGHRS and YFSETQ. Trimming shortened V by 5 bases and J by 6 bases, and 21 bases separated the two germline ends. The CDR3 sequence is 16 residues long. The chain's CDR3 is CASSVQGLESGNIQYF. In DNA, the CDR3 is TGCGCCAGCAGTGTTCAGGGGCTCGAGTCGGGAAACATTCAGTACTTC.

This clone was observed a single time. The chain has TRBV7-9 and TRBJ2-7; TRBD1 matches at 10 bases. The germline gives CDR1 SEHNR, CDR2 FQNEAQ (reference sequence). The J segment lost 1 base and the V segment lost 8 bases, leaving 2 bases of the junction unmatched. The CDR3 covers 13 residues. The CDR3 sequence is CASLGQGSYEQYF. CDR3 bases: TGTGCCAGCCTGGGACAGGGGTCCTACGAGCAGTACTTC.